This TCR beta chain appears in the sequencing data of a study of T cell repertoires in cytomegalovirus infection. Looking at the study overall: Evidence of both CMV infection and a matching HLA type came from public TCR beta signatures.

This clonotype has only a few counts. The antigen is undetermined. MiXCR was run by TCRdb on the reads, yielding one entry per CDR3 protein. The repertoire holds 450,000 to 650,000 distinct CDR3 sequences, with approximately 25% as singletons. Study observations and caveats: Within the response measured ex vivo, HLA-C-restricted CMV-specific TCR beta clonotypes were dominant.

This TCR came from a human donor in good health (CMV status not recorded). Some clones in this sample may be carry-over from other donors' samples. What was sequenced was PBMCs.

CDR3 nucleotide sequence: TGTGCCAGCAGGCCCTTAGACAGGGTGCCCTACAATGAGCAGTTCTTC. It encodes CASRPLDRVPYNEQFF. The V call is TRBV6-2 or TRBV6-3, the J call TRBJ2-1, with 7 bases fitting TRBD1. Trimming at V came to 6 bases and at J to 2 bases, leaving 10 bases not matched to a gene. The CDR3 has 16 residues. Germline-derived CDR1 and CDR2 are MNHEY and SVGEGT.